Listed below are T cell receptor beta chains from one sample, sequenced in a study of OX40 agonist ivuxolimab in advanced cancers. Clones were read by immunoSEQ multiplex PCR, and TCRdb kept only the in-frame ones, dropping some. Among approximately 74,000 clones listed, 85% to 95% were seen once. The material sequenced was CD4+ or CD8+ T cells sorted from blood, taken in a trial of the OX40 agonist ivuxolimab. The receptors were sampled from an adult with an advanced solid tumor such as melanoma, head and neck, liver or kidney cancer. The CDR3 runs from the conserved cysteine through the conserved F or W. Fields, in order: clone size, D gene, V gene, J gene, CDR3 protein, CDR3 DNA. D genes are given only for firm matches. For some rows the clone size is stated as once, few or many, or as a class when expanded; others skip it.

abundance: .; d_gene: .; v_gene: TRBV7-9; j_gene: TRBJ2-7; CDR3aa: CASSYGTLDTYEQYF; CDR3nt: TGTGCCAGCAGCTACGGGACACTGGATACCTACGAGCAGTACTTC
abundance: .; d_gene: .; v_gene: TRBV7-3; j_gene: TRBJ1-1; CDR3aa: CASSLTGGDTEAFF; CDR3nt: TGTGCCAGCAGCTTAACGGGCGGGGACACTGAAGCTTTCTTT
abundance: .; d_gene: TRBD1; v_gene: TRBV28; j_gene: TRBJ2-7; CDR3aa: CASRETGTGGTYEQYF; CDR3nt: TGTGCCAGCAGGGAGACTGGGACAGGCGGAACCTACGAGCAGTACTTC
abundance: few; d_gene: TRBD2; v_gene: TRBV7-3; j_gene: TRBJ2-3; CDR3aa: CASSSRVAGGPATDTQYF; CDR3nt: TGTGCCAGCAGCTCCCGGGTAGCGGGAGGGCCGGCGACAGATACGCAGTATTTT
abundance: .; d_gene: .; v_gene: TRBV9; j_gene: TRBJ2-7; CDR3aa: CASSAWDSSSPYEQYF; CDR3nt: TGTGCCAGCAGCGCCTGGGACTCCAGCTCGCCCTACGAGCAGTACTTC
abundance: .; d_gene: .; v_gene: TRBV6-6; j_gene: TRBJ1-2; CDR3aa: CASSSSGINYGYTF; CDR3nt: TGTGCCAGCAGTTCCTCAGGGATTAACTATGGCTACACCTTC
abundance: once; d_gene: .; v_gene: TRBV6-1; j_gene: TRBJ1-2; CDR3aa: CASTDVRMGGYTF; CDR3nt: TGTGCCAGCACCGACGTCCGAATGGGGGGCTACACCTTC
abundance: .; d_gene: .; v_gene: TRBV4-3; j_gene: TRBJ1-2; CDR3aa: CASSQDRAAKGVYGYTF; CDR3nt: TGCGCCAGCAGCCAAGATCGGGCAGCTAAGGGGGTCTATGGCTACACCTTC
abundance: .; d_gene: .; v_gene: TRBV27; j_gene: TRBJ2-1; CDR3aa: CASSSDTLQNNEQFF; CDR3nt: TGTGCCAGCAGTTCCGACACGTTACAAAACAATGAGCAGTTCTTC
abundance: .; d_gene: TRBD1; v_gene: TRBV19; j_gene: TRBJ2-7; CDR3aa: CASSAGQGGSYEQYF; CDR3nt: TGTGCCAGTAGTGCGGGACAGGGAGGGTCCTACGAGCAGTACTTC
abundance: .; d_gene: .; v_gene: TRBV4-1; j_gene: TRBJ2-1; CDR3aa: CASSQEYVYEQFF; CDR3nt: TGCGCCAGCAGCCAAGAATACGTCTATGAGCAGTTCTTC
abundance: .; d_gene: TRBD2; v_gene: TRBV29-1; j_gene: TRBJ2-5; CDR3aa: CSGAVSLAGPQETQYF; CDR3nt: TGCAGCGGAGCCGTCTCACTAGCGGGACCACAAGAGACCCAGTACTTC
abundance: .; d_gene: .; v_gene: TRBV19; j_gene: TRBJ1-2; CDR3aa: CASTYFHDVNYGYTF; CDR3nt: TGTGCCAGTACCTATTTTCATGACGTCAACTATGGCTACACCTTC
abundance: few; d_gene: TRBD2; v_gene: TRBV4-3; j_gene: TRBJ2-1; CDR3aa: CASSQDSSGSILEQFF; CDR3nt: TGCGCCAGCAGCCAAGATTCGAGCGGGAGCATCCTTGAGCAGTTCTTC
abundance: once; d_gene: .; v_gene: TRBV7-9; j_gene: TRBJ2-2; CDR3aa: CASSPPGYTGELFF; CDR3nt: TGTGCCAGCAGCCCCCCCGGGTACACCGGGGAGCTGTTTTTT
abundance: .; d_gene: .; v_gene: TRBV6-6; j_gene: TRBJ2-7; CDR3aa: CASSSYPQGMSYEQYF; CDR3nt: TGTGCCAGCAGCAGCTATCCCCAGGGGATGTCCTACGAGCAGTACTTC
abundance: .; d_gene: .; v_gene: TRBV6-5; j_gene: TRBJ2-7; CDR3aa: CASSWGPNTYEQYF; CDR3nt: TGTGCCAGCAGTTGGGGACCCAATACCTACGAGCAGTACTTC
abundance: once; d_gene: .; v_gene: TRBV6-5; j_gene: TRBJ1-2; CDR3aa: CASSYGGVYGYTF; CDR3nt: TGTGCCAGCAGTTACGGGGGGGTCTATGGCTACACCTTC
abundance: few; d_gene: .; v_gene: TRBV27; j_gene: TRBJ2-1; CDR3aa: CASSLLEDEQFF; CDR3nt: TGTGCCAGCAGTTTACTAGAGGATGAGCAGTTCTTC
abundance: .; d_gene: TRBD2; v_gene: TRBV7-2; j_gene: TRBJ2-1; CDR3aa: CASSFLAGYNEQFF; CDR3nt: TGTGCCAGCAGCTTCCTAGCGGGTTACAATGAGCAGTTCTTC
abundance: .; d_gene: TRBD2; v_gene: TRBV7-8; j_gene: TRBJ2-1; CDR3aa: CATSMREGFNEQFF; CDR3nt: TGTGCCACAAGTATGCGGGAGGGTTTCAATGAGCAGTTCTTC
abundance: .; d_gene: .; v_gene: TRBV7-9; j_gene: TRBJ2-6; CDR3aa: CASSLVGGRVSGANVLTF; CDR3nt: TGTGCCAGCAGCTTAGTTGGGGGGCGCGTATCTGGGGCCAACGTCCTGACTTTC
abundance: .; d_gene: .; v_gene: TRBV4-3; j_gene: TRBJ1-1; CDR3aa: CASSQDRGLSEAFF; CDR3nt: TGCGCCAGCAGCCAAGATCGGGGCTTGTCTGAAGCTTTCTTT
abundance: .; d_gene: .; v_gene: TRBV7-9; j_gene: TRBJ1-1; CDR3aa: CASSLGTEAFF; CDR3nt: TGTGCCAGCAGCTTAGGAACTGAAGCTTTCTTT
abundance: once; d_gene: TRBD2; v_gene: TRBV27; j_gene: TRBJ2-1; CDR3aa: CASSLSASGLSNEQFF; CDR3nt: TGTGCCAGCAGTTTATCGGCTAGCGGACTTTCCAATGAGCAGTTCTTC
abundance: .; d_gene: TRBD1; v_gene: TRBV5-1; j_gene: TRBJ1-2; CDR3aa: CASSWTGPNYGYTF; CDR3nt: TGCGCCAGCAGCTGGACAGGACCTAACTATGGCTACACCTTC
abundance: .; d_gene: TRBD1; v_gene: TRBV11-2; j_gene: TRBJ2-7; CDR3aa: CASSASPGQGNRPYEQYF; CDR3nt: TGTGCCAGCAGCGCATCGCCGGGACAGGGGAACCGCCCCTACGAGCAGTACTTC
abundance: .; d_gene: TRBD1; v_gene: TRBV7-9; j_gene: TRBJ1-1; CDR3aa: CASSPGQGENTEAFF; CDR3nt: TGTGCCAGCAGCCCCGGACAGGGAGAAAACACTGAAGCTTTCTTT
abundance: .; d_gene: TRBD1; v_gene: TRBV6-5; j_gene: TRBJ1-6; CDR3aa: CASSYSVTGGSPLHF; CDR3nt: TGTGCCAGCAGTTACTCGGTGACAGGGGGTTCACCCCTCCACTTT
abundance: .; d_gene: .; v_gene: TRBV18; j_gene: TRBJ2-7; CDR3aa: CASSPGSYEQYF; CDR3nt: TGTGCCAGCTCACCAGGCTCCTACGAGCAGTACTTC
abundance: .; d_gene: .; v_gene: TRBV11-1; j_gene: TRBJ2-5; CDR3aa: CASSSPEGVGETQYF; CDR3nt: TGTGCCAGCAGCTCCCCTGAGGGGGTCGGAGAGACCCAGTACTTC
abundance: .; d_gene: .; v_gene: TRBV28; j_gene: TRBJ2-2; CDR3aa: CANAQPQANTGELFF; CDR3nt: TGTGCCAACGCCCAACCCCAGGCGAACACCGGGGAGCTGTTTTTT
abundance: .; d_gene: .; v_gene: TRBV7-9; j_gene: TRBJ1-1; CDR3aa: CASSLQGGTEAFF; CDR3nt: TGTGCCAGCAGCTTACAGGGAGGTACTGAAGCTTTCTTT
abundance: .; d_gene: .; v_gene: TRBV5-1; j_gene: TRBJ2-5; CDR3aa: CASSLEQETQYF; CDR3nt: TGCGCCAGCAGCTTGGAACAAGAGACCCAGTACTTC
abundance: .; d_gene: .; v_gene: TRBV30; j_gene: TRBJ1-1; CDR3aa: CAWSVGVNGAFF; CDR3nt: TGTGCCTGGAGTGTAGGAGTTAACGGAGCTTTCTTT
abundance: .; d_gene: .; v_gene: TRBV5-5; j_gene: TRBJ1-4; CDR3aa: CASNPGPPNEKLFF; CDR3nt: TGTGCCAGCAACCCGGGACCTCCTAATGAAAAACTGTTTTTT
abundance: .; d_gene: .; v_gene: TRBV30; j_gene: TRBJ2-7; CDR3aa: CAWSVGAGSYEQYF; CDR3nt: TGTGCCTGGAGTGTGGGGGCAGGTTCCTACGAGCAGTACTTC
abundance: .; d_gene: .; v_gene: TRBV13; j_gene: TRBJ2-7; CDR3aa: CASSLEQGDYEQYF; CDR3nt: TGTGCCAGCAGCTTAGAACAGGGTGACTACGAGCAGTACTTC
abundance: once; d_gene: .; v_gene: TRBV30; j_gene: TRBJ1-4; CDR3aa: CAWSGTGGEKLFF; CDR3nt: TGTGCCTGGAGTGGGACCGGGGGTGAAAAACTGTTTTTT
abundance: once; d_gene: .; v_gene: TRBV19; j_gene: TRBJ2-3; CDR3aa: CASSIGTTTPDTQYF; CDR3nt: TGTGCCAGTAGTATTGGGACGACAACTCCAGATACGCAGTATTTT
abundance: .; d_gene: .; v_gene: TRBV9; j_gene: TRBJ2-1; CDR3aa: CASSVASSYNEQFF; CDR3nt: TGTGCCAGCAGCGTAGCGTCCTCCTACAATGAGCAGTTCTTC
abundance: once; d_gene: .; v_gene: TRBV7-8; j_gene: TRBJ1-6; CDR3aa: CASSLLQRDLWAGNSPLHF; CDR3nt: TGTGCCAGCAGCCTCCTACAGAGAGACTTATGGGCGGGAAATTCACCCCTCCACTTT
abundance: .; d_gene: TRBD1; v_gene: TRBV5-4; j_gene: TRBJ1-2; CDR3aa: CASSLRGRKNYGYTF; CDR3nt: TGTGCCAGCAGCTTAAGGGGGCGCAAGAACTATGGCTACACCTTC
abundance: .; d_gene: .; v_gene: TRBV5-6; j_gene: TRBJ1-1; CDR3aa: CASSLAAANTEAFF; CDR3nt: TGTGCCAGCAGCTTGGCGGCAGCGAACACTGAAGCTTTCTTT
abundance: .; d_gene: .; v_gene: TRBV7-3; j_gene: TRBJ2-6; CDR3aa: CASSPDNSGANVLTF; CDR3nt: TGTGCCAGCAGCCCTGACAACTCTGGGGCCAACGTCCTGACTTTC
abundance: .; d_gene: TRBD1; v_gene: TRBV5-8; j_gene: TRBJ1-5; CDR3aa: CASSLEILGTGEQPQHF; CDR3nt: TGTGCCAGCAGCTTGGAAATACTAGGGACAGGGGAACAGCCCCAGCATTTT
abundance: .; d_gene: .; v_gene: TRBV7-9; j_gene: TRBJ1-1; CDR3aa: CASSLEERNTEAFF; CDR3nt: TGTGCCAGCAGCTTAGAGGAGAGGAACACTGAAGCTTTCTTT
abundance: once; d_gene: TRBD1; v_gene: TRBV27; j_gene: TRBJ1-1; CDR3aa: CASSFGGRTGPEAFF; CDR3nt: TGTGCCAGCAGTTTTGGGGGGAGGACAGGCCCTGAAGCTTTCTTT
abundance: .; d_gene: .; v_gene: TRBV7-9; j_gene: TRBJ1-1; CDR3aa: CASRQEGGEAFF; CDR3nt: TGTGCCAGCAGACAGGAGGGGGGTGAAGCTTTCTTT
abundance: .; d_gene: TRBD1; v_gene: TRBV19; j_gene: TRBJ1-1; CDR3aa: CASFTGGNTEAFF; CDR3nt: TGTGCCAGTTTTACAGGGGGGAACACTGAAGCTTTCTTT
abundance: .; d_gene: .; v_gene: TRBV5-4; j_gene: TRBJ1-2; CDR3aa: CASSLWGGGYGYTF; CDR3nt: TGTGCCAGCAGCTTGTGGGGGGGAGGCTATGGCTACACCTTC
abundance: once; d_gene: .; v_gene: TRBV4-1; j_gene: TRBJ1-1; CDR3aa: CASSQDRTEAFF; CDR3nt: TGCGCCAGCAGCCAAGACAGGACTGAAGCTTTCTTT
abundance: .; d_gene: TRBD1; v_gene: TRBV5-8; j_gene: TRBJ2-7; CDR3aa: CASSGGQGYEQYF; CDR3nt: TGTGCCAGCAGCGGGGGACAGGGCTACGAGCAGTACTTC
abundance: once; d_gene: TRBD1; v_gene: TRBV7-9; j_gene: TRBJ1-1; CDR3aa: CASSATGGFEAFF; CDR3nt: TGTGCCAGCAGCGCTACAGGGGGTTTTGAAGCTTTCTTT
abundance: .; d_gene: .; v_gene: TRBV19; j_gene: TRBJ1-2; CDR3aa: CASSTGGELYGYTF; CDR3nt: TGTGCCAGTAGCACCGGGGGGGAACTATATGGCTACACCTTC
abundance: .; d_gene: TRBD1; v_gene: TRBV7-2; j_gene: TRBJ2-1; CDR3aa: CASSLHAGTGTNEQFF; CDR3nt: TGTGCCAGCAGCTTACACGCCGGGACAGGGACCAATGAGCAGTTCTTC
abundance: .; d_gene: TRBD2; v_gene: TRBV4-1; j_gene: TRBJ2-1; CDR3aa: CASSQDILAGGASSYNEQFF; CDR3nt: TGCGCCAGCAGCCAAGATATACTAGCGGGGGGCGCAAGCTCCTACAATGAGCAGTTCTTC
abundance: .; d_gene: TRBD1; v_gene: TRBV2; j_gene: TRBJ1-3; CDR3aa: CASANRGRPGDTIYF; CDR3nt: TGTGCCAGCGCCAACAGGGGGAGACCTGGTGACACCATATATTTT
abundance: .; d_gene: TRBD1; v_gene: TRBV9; j_gene: TRBJ1-1; CDR3aa: CASSPGTGVTEAFF; CDR3nt: TGTGCCAGCAGCCCGGGGACAGGGGTCACTGAAGCTTTCTTT
abundance: .; d_gene: TRBD1; v_gene: TRBV9; j_gene: TRBJ2-1; CDR3aa: CASSSYRDRGDEQFF; CDR3nt: TGTGCCAGCAGCTCCTACCGGGACAGGGGCGATGAGCAGTTCTTC